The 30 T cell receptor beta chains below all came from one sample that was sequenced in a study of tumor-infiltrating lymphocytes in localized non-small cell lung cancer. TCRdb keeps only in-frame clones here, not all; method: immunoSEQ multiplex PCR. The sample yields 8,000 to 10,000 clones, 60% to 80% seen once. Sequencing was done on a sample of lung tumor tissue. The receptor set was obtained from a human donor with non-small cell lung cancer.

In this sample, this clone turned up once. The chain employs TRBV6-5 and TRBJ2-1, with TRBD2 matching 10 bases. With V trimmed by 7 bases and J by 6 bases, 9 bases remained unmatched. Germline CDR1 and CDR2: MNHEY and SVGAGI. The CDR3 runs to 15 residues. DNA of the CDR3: TGTGCCAGCAAACCCGGACTAGCGGAGTCCAATGAGCAGTTCTTC. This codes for CASKPGLAESNEQFF.

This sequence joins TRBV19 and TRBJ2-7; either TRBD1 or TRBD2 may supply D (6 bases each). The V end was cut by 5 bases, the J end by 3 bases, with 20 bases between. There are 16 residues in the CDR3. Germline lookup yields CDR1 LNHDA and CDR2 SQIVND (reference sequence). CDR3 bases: TGTGCCAGTAGTGGGCAGGCCAGGGGAGGATTCTACGAGCAGTACTTC. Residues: CASSGQARGGFYEQYF.

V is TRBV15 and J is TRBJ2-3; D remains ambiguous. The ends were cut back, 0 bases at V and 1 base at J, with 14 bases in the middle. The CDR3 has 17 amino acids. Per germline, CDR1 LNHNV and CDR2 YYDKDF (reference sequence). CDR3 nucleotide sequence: TGTGCCACCAGCAGAGATTTTAAGACCAGCGGCACAGATACGCAGTATTTT. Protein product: CATSRDFKTSGTDTQYF.

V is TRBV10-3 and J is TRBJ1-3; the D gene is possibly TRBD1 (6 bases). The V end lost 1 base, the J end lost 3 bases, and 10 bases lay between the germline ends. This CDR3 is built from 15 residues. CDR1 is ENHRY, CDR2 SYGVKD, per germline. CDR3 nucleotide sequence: TGTGCCATCAGTGAGTTCAGGGGAGGTGGAAACACCATATATTTT. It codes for CAISEFRGGGNTIYF.

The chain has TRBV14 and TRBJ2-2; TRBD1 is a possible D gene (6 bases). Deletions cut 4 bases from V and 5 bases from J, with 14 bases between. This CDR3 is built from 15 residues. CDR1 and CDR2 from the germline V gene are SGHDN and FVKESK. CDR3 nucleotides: TGTGCCAGCAGCCGGGGGCAGGGAATGACCGGGGAGCTGTTTTTT. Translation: CASSRGQGMTGELFF.

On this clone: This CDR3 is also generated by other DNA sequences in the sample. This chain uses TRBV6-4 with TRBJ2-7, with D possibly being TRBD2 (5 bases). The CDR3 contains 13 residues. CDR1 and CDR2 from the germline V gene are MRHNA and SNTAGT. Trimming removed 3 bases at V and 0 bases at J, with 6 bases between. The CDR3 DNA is TGTGCCAGCAGTGAAGGGAGCTCCTACGAGCAGTACTTC. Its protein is CASSEGSSYEQYF.

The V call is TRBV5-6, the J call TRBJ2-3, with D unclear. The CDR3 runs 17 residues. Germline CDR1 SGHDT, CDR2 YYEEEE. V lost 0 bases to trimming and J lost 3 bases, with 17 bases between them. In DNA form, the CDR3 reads TGTGCCAGCAGCTTGGTCCCCGCCGGGCCACAAACAGATACGCAGTATTTT. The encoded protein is CASSLVPAGPQTDTQYF.

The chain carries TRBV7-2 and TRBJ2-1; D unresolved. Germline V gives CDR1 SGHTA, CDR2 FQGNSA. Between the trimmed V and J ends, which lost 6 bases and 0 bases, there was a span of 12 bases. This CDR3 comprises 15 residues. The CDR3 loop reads CASSQDGSSYNEQFF. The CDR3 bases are TGTGCCAGCAGTCAGGACGGAAGCTCCTACAATGAGCAGTTCTTC.

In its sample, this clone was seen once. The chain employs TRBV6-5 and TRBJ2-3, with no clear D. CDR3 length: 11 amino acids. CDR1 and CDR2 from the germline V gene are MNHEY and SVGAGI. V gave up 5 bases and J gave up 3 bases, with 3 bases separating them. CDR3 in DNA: TGTGCCAGCAGTAATACAGATACGCAGTATTTT. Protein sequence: CASSNTDTQYF.

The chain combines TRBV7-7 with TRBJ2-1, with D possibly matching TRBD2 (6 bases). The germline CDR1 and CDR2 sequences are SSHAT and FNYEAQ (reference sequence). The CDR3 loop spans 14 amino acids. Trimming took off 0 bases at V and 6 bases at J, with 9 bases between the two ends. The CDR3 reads CASSLAPGGNEQFF. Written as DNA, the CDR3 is TGTGCCAGCAGCTTAGCCCCCGGGGGCAATGAGCAGTTCTTC.

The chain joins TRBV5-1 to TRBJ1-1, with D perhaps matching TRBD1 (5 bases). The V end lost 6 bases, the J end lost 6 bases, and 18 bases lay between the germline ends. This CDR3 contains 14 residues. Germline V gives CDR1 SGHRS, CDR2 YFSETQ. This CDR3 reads CASNTQLGGSEAFF. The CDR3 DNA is TGCGCCAGCAACACACAACTGGGGGGGTCTGAAGCTTTCTTT.

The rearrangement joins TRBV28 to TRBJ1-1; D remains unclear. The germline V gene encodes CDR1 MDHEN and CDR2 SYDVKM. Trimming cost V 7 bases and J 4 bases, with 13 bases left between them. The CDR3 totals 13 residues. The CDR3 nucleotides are TGTGCCAGCACCCGCGACCGCGTCACTGAAGCTTTCTTT. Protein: CASTRDRVTEAFF.

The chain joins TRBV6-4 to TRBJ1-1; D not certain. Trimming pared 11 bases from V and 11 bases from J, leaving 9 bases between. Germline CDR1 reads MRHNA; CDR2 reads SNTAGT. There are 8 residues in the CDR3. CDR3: CAWPEAFF. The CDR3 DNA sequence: TGTGCCTGGCCGGAGGCTTTCTTT.

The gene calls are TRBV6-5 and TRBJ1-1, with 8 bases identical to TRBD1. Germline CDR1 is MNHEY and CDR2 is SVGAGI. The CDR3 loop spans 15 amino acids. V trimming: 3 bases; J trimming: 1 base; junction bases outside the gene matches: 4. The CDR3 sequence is CASSYLGTGNTEAFF. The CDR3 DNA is TGTGCCAGCAGTTATTTGGGGACAGGGAACACTGAAGCTTTCTTT.

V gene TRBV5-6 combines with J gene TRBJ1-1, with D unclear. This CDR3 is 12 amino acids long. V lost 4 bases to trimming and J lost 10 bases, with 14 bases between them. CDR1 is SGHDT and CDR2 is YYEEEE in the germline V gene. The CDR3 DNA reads TGTGCCAGCAGCCTCGCCGGCGGTAGAGCTTTCTTT. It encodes CASSLAGGRAFF.

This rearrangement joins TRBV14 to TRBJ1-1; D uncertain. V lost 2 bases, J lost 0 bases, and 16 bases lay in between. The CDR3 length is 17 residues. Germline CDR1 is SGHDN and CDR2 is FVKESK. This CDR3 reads CASSQREGSLMNTEAFF. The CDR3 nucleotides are TGTGCCAGCAGCCAAAGGGAGGGCAGCCTGATGAACACTGAAGCTTTCTTT.

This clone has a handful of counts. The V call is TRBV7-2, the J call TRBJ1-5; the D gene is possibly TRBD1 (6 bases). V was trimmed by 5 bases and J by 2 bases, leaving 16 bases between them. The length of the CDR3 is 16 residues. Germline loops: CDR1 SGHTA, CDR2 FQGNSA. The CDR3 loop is CASSPRDTVGNQPQHF. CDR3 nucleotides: TGTGCCAGCAGCCCTAGGGACACCGTGGGCAATCAGCCCCAGCATTTT.

The CDR3 here is CAIHWTSGIGSYEQYF. The CDR3 nucleotides read TGTGCCATACACTGGACTAGCGGAATTGGTTCGTACGAGCAGTACTTC. V gene TRBV2 combines with J gene TRBJ2-7; 10 bases agree with TRBD2. Losses at the gene ends were 10 bases for V and 4 bases for J; bases not matched to a gene: 16. The germline CDR1 and CDR2 sequences are SNHLY and FYNNEI. The CDR3 consists of 16 residues.

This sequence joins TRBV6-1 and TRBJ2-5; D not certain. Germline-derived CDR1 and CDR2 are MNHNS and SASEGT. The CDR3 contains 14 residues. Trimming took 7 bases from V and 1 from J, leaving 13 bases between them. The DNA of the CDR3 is TGTGCCAGCATATCAGGTTCTGTCCAAGAGACCCAGTACTTC. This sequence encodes CASISGSVQETQYF.

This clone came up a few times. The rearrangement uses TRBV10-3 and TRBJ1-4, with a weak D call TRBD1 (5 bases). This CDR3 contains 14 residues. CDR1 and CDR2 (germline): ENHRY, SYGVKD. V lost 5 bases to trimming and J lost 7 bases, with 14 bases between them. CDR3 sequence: CAISYDSLGEKLFF. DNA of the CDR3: TGTGCCATCAGTTATGACAGTTTGGGTGAAAAACTGTTTTTT.

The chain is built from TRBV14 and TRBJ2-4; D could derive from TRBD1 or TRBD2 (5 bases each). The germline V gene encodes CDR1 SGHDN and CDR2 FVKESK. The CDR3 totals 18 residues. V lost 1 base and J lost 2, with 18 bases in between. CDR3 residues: CASSQVLPGRGTKNIQYF. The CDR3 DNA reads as TGTGCCAGCAGCCAAGTTTTGCCGGGGCGAGGAACCAAAAACATTCAGTACTTC.

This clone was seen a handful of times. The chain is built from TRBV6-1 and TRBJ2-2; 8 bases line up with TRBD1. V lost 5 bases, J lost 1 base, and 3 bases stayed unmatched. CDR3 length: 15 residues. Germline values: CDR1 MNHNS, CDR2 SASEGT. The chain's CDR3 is CASSRTGLNTGELFF. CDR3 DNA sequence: TGTGCCAGCAGTCGGACAGGGCTGAACACCGGGGAGCTGTTTTTT.

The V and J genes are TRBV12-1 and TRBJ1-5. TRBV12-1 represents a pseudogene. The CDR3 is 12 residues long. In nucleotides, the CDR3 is TGTGCCAGCAGCTTGGACGTACAGCCCCAGCATTTT. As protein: CASSLDVQPQHF.

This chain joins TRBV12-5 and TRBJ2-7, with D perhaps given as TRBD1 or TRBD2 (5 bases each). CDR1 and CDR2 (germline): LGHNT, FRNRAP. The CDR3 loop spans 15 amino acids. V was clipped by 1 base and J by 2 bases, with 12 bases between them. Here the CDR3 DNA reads TGTGCTAGTGGTTTGGGGACGGGGCCCACCTACGAGCAGTACTTC. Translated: CASGLGTGPTYEQYF.

CDR3 sequence: CATSREIGGYEQFF. CDR3 nucleotide sequence: TGTGCCACCAGCAGAGAGATAGGGGGATATGAGCAGTTCTTC. The rearrangement joins TRBV15 to TRBJ2-1; TRBD1 is a possible D gene (6 bases). Germline values: CDR1 LNHNV, CDR2 YYDKDF (reference sequence). CDR3 length equals 14 residues. The V gene lost 0 bases and the J gene lost 8 bases, with 11 bases spanning the gap. The full variable domain, with the rest looked up from reference TRBV15 and TRBJ2-1, is DAMVIQNPRYQVTQFGKPVTLSCSQTLNHNVMYWYQQKSSQAPKLLFHYYDKDFNNEADTPDNFQSRRPNTSFCFLDIRSPGLGDTAMYLCATSREIGGYEQFFGPGTRLTVL.

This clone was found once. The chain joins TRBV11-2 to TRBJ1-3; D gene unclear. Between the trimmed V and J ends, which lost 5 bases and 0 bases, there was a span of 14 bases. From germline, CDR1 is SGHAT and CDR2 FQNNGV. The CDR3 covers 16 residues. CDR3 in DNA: TGTGCCAGCAGCCTCCGGGTCGCGGTCTCTGGAAACACCATATATTTT. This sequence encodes CASSLRVAVSGNTIYF.

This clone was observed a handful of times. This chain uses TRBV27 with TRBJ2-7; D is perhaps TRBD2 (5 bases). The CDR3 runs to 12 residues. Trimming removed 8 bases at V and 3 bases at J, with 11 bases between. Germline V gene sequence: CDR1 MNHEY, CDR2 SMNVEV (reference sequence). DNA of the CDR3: TGTGCCAGCCGGCGGGCAAACTACGAGCAGTACTTC. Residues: CASRRANYEQYF.

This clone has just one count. The CDR3 nucleotides are TGTGCCAGCAGCCCGGACGGTTCCTACGAGCAGTACTTC. Its translation: CASSPDGSYEQYF. The chain carries TRBV7-3 and TRBJ2-7; D gene unclear. V was pared by 5 bases and J by 1 base, with 9 bases between. Germline V gene lookup returns CDR1 SGHTA and CDR2 FQGTGA. The CDR3 is 13 amino acids.

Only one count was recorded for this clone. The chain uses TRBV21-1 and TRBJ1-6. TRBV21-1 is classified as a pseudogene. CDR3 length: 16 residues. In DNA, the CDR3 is TGTGCCAGCAGCAATCCGGGGCAGTCCTATAATTCACCCCTCCACTTT. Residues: CASSNPGQSYNSPLHF.

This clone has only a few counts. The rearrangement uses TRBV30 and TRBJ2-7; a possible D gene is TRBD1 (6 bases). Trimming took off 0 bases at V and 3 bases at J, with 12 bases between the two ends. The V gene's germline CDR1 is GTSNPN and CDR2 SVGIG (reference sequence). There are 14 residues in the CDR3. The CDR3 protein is CAWSVGGVGYEQYF. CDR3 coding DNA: TGTGCCTGGAGTGTAGGGGGAGTCGGCTACGAGCAGTACTTC.